Below are 27 T cell receptor beta chains sequenced from a single sample in a study of T cells in Graves' hyperthyroidism and ophthalmopathy. RNA transcripts served as the template for amplifying TCR beta CDR3 regions. The TCR CDR3 first-round RT-PCR relied on the HTBI primer set. TCRdb reanalysed the multiplex PCR reads using MiXCR and keeps one entry per CDR3 protein. Here the sample spans approximately 210,000 distinct CDR3 sequences, approximately 17% being singletons. Sequencing input: blood. The origin of the receptors is a man over 45 with Graves' hyperthyroidism.

This clonotype was seen ten or more times. V gene TRBV28 combines with J gene TRBJ2-5; D might be TRBD1 or TRBD2, each matching 7 bases. Trimming shortened V by 5 bases and J by 4 bases, and 14 bases separated the two germline ends. CDR1 is MDHEN and CDR2 is SYDVKM in the germline V gene. The CDR3 covers 14 residues. CDR3 DNA sequence: TGTGCCAGCAGTCCCACAGGGGAGGGAGAGACCCAGTACTTC. This gives the protein CASSPTGEGETQYF.

This clonotype was detected ten times or more. The chain has TRBV2 and TRBJ2-5; TRBD1 matches at 8 bases. The CDR3 has 13 residues. Per germline, CDR1 SNHLY and CDR2 FYNNEI. The V gene end was trimmed by 0 bases and the J gene end by 12 bases; junction bases not matched to a gene: 6. The CDR3 nucleotides are TGTGCCAGCAGTGAAGCGCAGGGGGCAACCGAGTACTTC. Its protein is CASSEAQGATEYF.

This clonotype was observed a single time. The CDR3 sequence: CASSSGGAGGYEQYF. DNA of the CDR3: TGTGCCAGCAGCTCGGGTGGGGCGGGAGGTTACGAGCAGTACTTC. This sequence joins TRBV6-2 or TRBV6-3 and TRBJ2-7, with 8 bases that match TRBD2. The ends lost 6 bases at V and 4 bases at J; junction bases unmatched: 11. CDR1 and CDR2 from the germline V gene are MNHEY and SVGEGT. The CDR3 has 15 amino acids.

The chain employs TRBV20-1 and TRBJ2-3; the D gene is possibly TRBD2 (5 bases). The germline gives CDR1 DFQATT, CDR2 SNEGSKA (reference sequence). This CDR3 comprises 14 residues. Trimming removed 5 bases from V and 0 bases from J, with 12 bases in between. DNA for the CDR3: TGCAGTGCTGGGCGGGCACAGAGCACAGATACGCAGTATTTT. It is translated as CSAGRAQSTDTQYF.

The gene calls are TRBV13 and TRBJ2-7; 11 positions agree with TRBD2. Trimming cost V 5 bases and J 4 bases; bases outside gene matches: 7. Germline loops: CDR1 PRHDT, CDR2 FYEKMQ (reference sequence). The CDR3 loop spans 15 amino acids. The CDR3 spells CASSQIAGGPYEQYF. The CDR3 DNA sequence: TGTGCCAGCAGCCAAATAGCGGGAGGGCCTTACGAGCAGTACTTC.

This clonotype was observed a few times. The V call is TRBV28, the J call TRBJ2-7; 8 bases match TRBD2. CDR1 and CDR2 from the germline V gene are MDHEN and SYDVKM. Trimming cost V 7 bases and J 7 bases; bases outside gene matches: 15. This CDR3 is 15 amino acids long. As DNA, the CDR3 is TGTGCCAGCATTCCGGGAGGGGACGGGGATCGAGAGCAGTACTTC. Translated: CASIPGGDGDREQYF.

V and J are TRBV19 and TRBJ2-1, with 8 bases fitting TRBD1. The germline V gene has CDR1 LNHDA and CDR2 SQIVND (reference sequence). After removal of 9 bases from V and 7 bases from J, the junction contained 14 bases not matched to a gene. This CDR3 contains 15 residues. The CDR3: CASTLGRGLENEQFF. CDR3 bases: TGTGCCAGCACATTAGGCAGGGGGCTAGAAAATGAGCAGTTCTTC.

There are many counts of this clonotype. Written as DNA, the CDR3 is TGTGCCAGCAGCTCTAAGACCAATGAGCAGTTCTTC. This sequence encodes CASSSKTNEQFF. The V call is TRBV7-2, the J call TRBJ2-1; D ambiguous. Germline lookup yields CDR1 SGHTA and CDR2 FQGNSA. This CDR3 comprises 12 residues. Between the trimmed V and J ends, which lost 4 bases and 6 bases, there was a span of 7 bases.

This clonotype has more than one count but fewer than ten. The chain carries TRBV10-3 and TRBJ1-2; possibly TRBD1 for D (6 bases). Germline CDR1 reads ENHRY; CDR2 reads SYGVKD. Trimming removed 6 bases from V and 6 bases from J, with 17 bases in between. The length of the CDR3 is 14 residues. CDR3 sequence: CAISRQAMRDGYTF. CDR3 DNA sequence: TGTGCCATCAGCCGACAGGCTATGAGGGATGGCTACACCTTC.

This clonotype was seen ten or more times. The rearrangement links TRBV24-1 to TRBJ2-3; 9 nucleotides line up with TRBD1. CDR1 is KGHDR, CDR2 SFDVKD, per germline. Trimming took 3 bases from V and 0 from J; bases not matched to a gene: 3. The CDR3 covers 16 residues. CDR3 sequence (DNA): TGTGCCACCAGTGATCTACAGGGGGCTAGCACAGATACGCAGTATTTT. Protein: CATSDLQGASTDTQYF.

This clonotype has a count of ten or more. This chain uses TRBV3-1 with TRBJ1-1; maybe TRBD1 (6 bases). Germline values: CDR1 LGHDT, CDR2 YNNKEL (reference sequence). The V and J ends lost 1 base and 1 base respectively, with 10 bases between them. CDR3 length: 15 residues. This CDR3 reads CASSQGGGRNTEAFF. The CDR3, as DNA: TGTGCCAGCAGCCAAGGGGGGGGGCGGAACACTGAAGCTTTCTTT.

A few counts support this clonotype. The chain recombines TRBV3-1 with TRBJ2-1, with 9 bases fitting TRBD2. CDR1 is LGHDT, CDR2 YNNKEL, per germline (reference sequence). The junction had 16 bases not matched to a gene; V was cut back by 4 bases and J by 0 bases. This CDR3 has 20 residues. The DNA of the CDR3 is TGTGCCAGCAGCCCCTTAAGGCTAGCGGGAATGTCTGCCTCCTACAATGAGCAGTTCTTC. Translation gives CASSPLRLAGMSASYNEQFF.

This chain links TRBV11-2 with TRBJ2-3; the match to TRBD2 covers 12 bases. The ends lost 6 bases at V and 2 bases at J; junction bases unmatched: 6. This CDR3 comprises 16 residues. Looked up from germline, CDR1 is SGHAT and CDR2 is FQNNGV. This chain's CDR3 is CASRLLAGGATDTQYF. CDR3 DNA: TGTGCCAGCAGACTACTAGCGGGAGGTGCCACAGATACGCAGTATTTT.

This clonotype has a count of ten or more. This sequence joins TRBV5-1 and TRBJ1-1; D unclear. CDR3 size: 15 residues. Trimming took 1 base from V and 1 from J, leaving 11 bases between them. Germline V lookup: CDR1 SGHRS, CDR2 YFSETQ. The CDR3 nucleotides read TGCGCCAGCAGCTTGTCTTCAGGATGGAACACTGAAGCTTTCTTT. As protein: CASSLSSGWNTEAFF. Full variable domain (missing parts from reference TRBV5-1 and TRBJ1-1): KAGVTQTPRYLIKTRGQQVTLSCSPISGHRSVSWYQQTPGQGLQFLFEYFSETQRNKGNFPGRFSGRQFSNSRSEMNVSTLELGDSALYLCASSLSSGWNTEAFFGQGTRLTVV.

This clonotype was seen a handful of times. J is TRBJ1-2 and V is TRBV10-3, with a possible D match to TRBD1 (6 bases). CDR1 is ENHRY and CDR2 is SYGVKD in the germline V gene. V dropped 4 bases and J dropped 5 bases, with 17 bases sitting between them. The CDR3 extends over 15 amino acids. CDR3 amino acids: CAISAAQGSWYGYTF. Here the CDR3 DNA reads TGTGCCATCAGTGCCGCGCAGGGGAGTTGGTATGGCTACACCTTC.

This chain connects TRBV4-2 to TRBJ1-1; D remains ambiguous. The CDR3 has 15 amino acids. Germline V CDR1 and CDR2: LGHNA, YNFKEQ. Trimming took 0 bases from V and 5 from J, leaving 13 bases between them. The CDR3 loop is CASSQDFGERTEAFF. In DNA, the CDR3 is TGTGCCAGCAGCCAAGATTTCGGGGAAAGGACTGAAGCTTTCTTT.

This clonotype was detected many times. The rearrangement uses TRBV5-1 and TRBJ1-1; 9 bases are a match to TRBD1. V was pared by 3 bases and J by 4 bases, with 7 bases of the junction left unmatched. Germline-derived CDR1 and CDR2 are SGHRS and YFSETQ. This CDR3 is 15 amino acids long. CDR3 coding DNA: TGCGCCAGCAGCTACCGGACAGGGGCGGTCACTGAAGCTTTCTTT. Translation gives CASSYRTGAVTEAFF.

This clonotype has just a few counts. The chain couples TRBV25-1 to TRBJ2-5; 7 nucleotides align to TRBD2. This CDR3 is built from 14 residues. CDR1 is MGHDK, CDR2 SYGVNS, per germline. The trim removed 4 bases at V and 4 bases at J, leaving 6 bases unmatched. CDR3 region: CASSGEGHGETQYF. CDR3 in DNA: TGTGCCAGCAGTGGGGAGGGTCACGGAGAGACCCAGTACTTC.

This clonotype was picked up many times. The chain carries TRBV6-1 and TRBJ1-4, with 7 bases matching TRBD1. Losses at the gene ends were 7 bases for V and 5 bases for J; bases not matched to a gene: 13. The CDR3 is 16 residues long. Per germline, CDR1 MNHNS and CDR2 SASEGT. CDR3 sequence (DNA): TGTGCCAGCACCAGAGGGGGGGGACAGATGAATGAAAAACTGTTTTTT. Amino acid sequence: CASTRGGGQMNEKLFF.

This clonotype was picked up many times. V usage is TRBV7-2 and J usage is TRBJ2-7; 9 bases fit TRBD2. Germline CDR1 reads SGHTA; CDR2 reads FQGNSA. The trim removed 5 bases at V and 2 bases at J, leaving 1 base unmatched. The CDR3 extends over 13 amino acids. In DNA form, the CDR3 reads TGTGCCAGCAGCCGACTAGCGGCCTACGAGCAGTACTTC. This sequence encodes CASSRLAAYEQYF.

The chain couples TRBV14 to TRBJ2-2; D is perhaps TRBD1 or TRBD2 (5 bases each). The CDR3 is made up of 14 amino acids. V dropped 1 base and J dropped 5 bases, with 8 bases sitting between them. From germline, CDR1 is SGHDN and CDR2 FVKESK. The CDR3: CASSQGGRTGELFF. Written as DNA, the CDR3 is TGTGCCAGCAGCCAAGGGGGACGGACCGGGGAGCTGTTTTTT. The full variable domain, completed using reference TRBV14 and TRBJ2-2, is EAGVTQFPSHSVIEKGQTVTLRCDPISGHDNLYWYRRVMGKEIKFLLHFVKESKQDESGMPNNRFLAERTGGTYSTLKVQPAELEDSGVYFCASSQGGRTGELFFGEGSRLTVL.

The chain carries TRBV7-2 and TRBJ1-2; D not resolved. The germline V and J ends were trimmed by 1 base and 10 bases, with 13 bases remaining between them. The CDR3 consists of 13 residues. Germline lookup yields CDR1 SGHTA and CDR2 FQGNSA. CDR3 in amino acids: CASSLVSVSDYTF. The DNA of the CDR3 is TGTGCCAGCAGCTTAGTCAGCGTGAGTGACTACACCTTC.

Remarks on this clonotype: This may stem from a read error, because a much larger clone lies one nucleotide away. The chain couples TRBV29-1 to TRBJ1-1, with TRBD1 matching 7 bases. The CDR3 contains 13 residues. CDR1 is SQVTM and CDR2 is ANQGSEA in the germline V gene. The chain's CDR3 is CSVYEGARTGAFF. For the CDR3, the DNA is TGCAGCGTTTACGAGGGGGCACGGACTGGAGCTTTCTTT.

This clonotype has a count of ten or more. This rearrangement joins TRBV30 to TRBJ2-2; the D is unclear. V was shortened by 5 bases and J by 3 bases, with 16 bases between the two germline ends. The CDR3 extends over 15 amino acids. Germline V gene data show CDR1 as GTSNPN and CDR2 as SVGIG (reference sequence). In nucleotides, the CDR3 is TGTGCCTGGGGGTCGAGCACTTGGCACACCGGGGAGCTGTTTTTT. This encodes CAWGSSTWHTGELFF.

The rearrangement links TRBV11-2 to TRBJ2-3, with 10 nucleotides matching TRBD2. V trimming: 1 base; J trimming: 6 bases; junction bases outside the gene matches: 10. Germline V gene lookup returns CDR1 SGHAT and CDR2 FQNNGV. CDR3 length: 17 amino acids. The CDR3 nucleotides read TGTGCCAGCAGCTTAGGAAGGACAGCGGGAGGGTTCGATACGCAGTATTTT. It yields the protein CASSLGRTAGGFDTQYF. The entire variable domain, with the rest obtained from reference TRBV11-2 and TRBJ2-3, is as follows: EAGVAQSPRYKIIEKRQSVAFWCNPISGHATLYWYQQILGQGPKLLIQFQNNGVVDDSQLPKDRFSAERLKGVDSTLKIQPAKLEDSAVYLCASSLGRTAGGFDTQYFGPGTRLTVL.

This clonotype has only a few counts. The rearrangement joins TRBV29-1 to TRBJ2-7; D may be TRBD1 or TRBD2 (8 bases each). V was clipped by 6 bases and J by 3 bases, with 21 bases between them. The germline CDR1 and CDR2 sequences are SQVTM and ANQGSEA. This CDR3 contains 15 residues. CDR3 amino acids: CSVRGGDRPNYEQYF. Written as DNA, the CDR3 is TGCAGCGTCCGGGGGGGGGACAGGCCTAACTACGAGCAGTACTTC.

The gene calls are TRBV28 and TRBJ1-3; no definite D call. V was trimmed by 6 bases and J by 0 bases, leaving 9 bases between them. The CDR3 length is 14 residues. Germline-derived CDR1 and CDR2 are MDHEN and SYDVKM. CDR3 protein: CASSLLISGNTIYF. The CDR3 coding sequence is TGTGCCAGCAGCTTACTGATCTCTGGAAACACCATATATTTT.